This TCR beta chain appears in the sequencing data of a study of T cells in tuberculosis. Losses at the gene ends were 3 bases for V and 10 bases for J; bases not matched to a gene: 12. CDR3 length equals 15 residues. Germline CDR1 and CDR2: MDHEN and SYDVKM. The method was immunoSEQ multiplex PCR; TCRdb's version includes in-frame clones alone and lacks a portion of them. Altogether roughly 35,000 clones are present, roughly nine tenths being singletons, with the ten largest covering about 2%. The J gene is TRBJ1-5, the V gene TRBV28; 7 positions match TRBD1. This clonotype was sampled from a donor aged 10-29 years with latent tuberculosis or without tuberculosis infection. Sequenced: PBMCs. The CDR3, as DNA: TGTGCCAGCAGTTTCCAGGACAGGCCTATCTTCCCCCAGCATTTT. Its protein is CASSFQDRPIFPQHF.